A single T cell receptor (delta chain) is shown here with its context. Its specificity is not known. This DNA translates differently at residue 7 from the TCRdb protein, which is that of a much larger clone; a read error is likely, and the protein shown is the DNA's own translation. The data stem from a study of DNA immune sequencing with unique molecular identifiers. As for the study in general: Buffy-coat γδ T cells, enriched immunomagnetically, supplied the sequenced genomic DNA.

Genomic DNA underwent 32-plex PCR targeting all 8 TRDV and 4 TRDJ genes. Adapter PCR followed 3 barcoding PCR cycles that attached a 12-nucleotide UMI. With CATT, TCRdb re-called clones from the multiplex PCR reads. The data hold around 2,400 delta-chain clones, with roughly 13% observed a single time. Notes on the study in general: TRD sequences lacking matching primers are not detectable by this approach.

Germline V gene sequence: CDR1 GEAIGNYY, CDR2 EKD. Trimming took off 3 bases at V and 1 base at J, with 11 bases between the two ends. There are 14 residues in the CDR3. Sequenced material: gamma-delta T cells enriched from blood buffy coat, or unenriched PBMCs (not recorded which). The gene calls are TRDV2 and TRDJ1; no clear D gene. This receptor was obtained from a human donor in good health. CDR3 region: CACDDLKATDKLIF. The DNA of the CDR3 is TGTGCCTGTGACGACCTTAAAGCCACCGATAAACTCATCTTT.